This T cell receptor beta chain was retrieved from a study of T cells after yellow fever vaccination. TCRdb itself ran the 5' RACE reads through MiXCR, one entry per CDR3 protein. The sample contains about 58,000 distinct CDR3 sequences, approximately 7% of which appear only once. Sequencing used CD8+ T cells sorted from PBMCs, obtained on the day of the first yellow fever vaccination. This clonotype was obtained from a man between 18 and 35 years old who received the YFV17D yellow fever vaccine.

CDR3: CASSEGQTGFYNEQFF. CDR3 DNA sequence: TGTGCCAGCAGTGAAGGTCAGACAGGGTTCTACAATGAGCAGTTCTTC. V usage is TRBV6-1 and J usage is TRBJ2-1; TRBD1 aligns across 7 bases. This CDR3 region has 16 residues. Trimming took 1 base from V and 3 from J; bases not matched to a gene: 6. CDR1 and CDR2 (germline): MNHNS, SASEGT.